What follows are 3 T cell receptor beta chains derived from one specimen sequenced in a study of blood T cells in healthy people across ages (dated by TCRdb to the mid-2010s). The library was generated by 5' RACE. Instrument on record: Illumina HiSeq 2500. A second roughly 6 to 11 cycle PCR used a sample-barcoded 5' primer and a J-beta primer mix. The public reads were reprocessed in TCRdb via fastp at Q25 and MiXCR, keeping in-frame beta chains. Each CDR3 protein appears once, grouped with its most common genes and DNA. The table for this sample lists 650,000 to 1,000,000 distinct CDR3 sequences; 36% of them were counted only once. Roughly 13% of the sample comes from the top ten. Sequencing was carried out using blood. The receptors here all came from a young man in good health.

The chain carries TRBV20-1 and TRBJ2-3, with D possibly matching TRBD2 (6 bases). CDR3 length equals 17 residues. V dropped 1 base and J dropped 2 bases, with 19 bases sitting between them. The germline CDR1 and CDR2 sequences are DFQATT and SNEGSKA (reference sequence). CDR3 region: CSARGGDSSVPTDTQYF. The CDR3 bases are TGCAGTGCTAGAGGGGGGGACTCCTCCGTTCCCACAGATACGCAGTATTTT.

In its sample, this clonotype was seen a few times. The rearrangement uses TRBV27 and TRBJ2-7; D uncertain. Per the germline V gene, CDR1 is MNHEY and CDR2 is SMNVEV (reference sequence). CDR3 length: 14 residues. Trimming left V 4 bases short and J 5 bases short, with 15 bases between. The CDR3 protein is CASSSVLKANEQYF. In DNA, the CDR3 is TGTGCCAGCAGTTCGGTACTAAAGGCAAACGAGCAGTACTTC.

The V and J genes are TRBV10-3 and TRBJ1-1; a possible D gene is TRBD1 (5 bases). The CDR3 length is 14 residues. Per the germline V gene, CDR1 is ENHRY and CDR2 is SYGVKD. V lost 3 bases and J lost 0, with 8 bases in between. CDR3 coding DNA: TGTGCCATCAGTGACCCGACAGTGAACACTGAAGCTTTCTTT. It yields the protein CAISDPTVNTEAFF.